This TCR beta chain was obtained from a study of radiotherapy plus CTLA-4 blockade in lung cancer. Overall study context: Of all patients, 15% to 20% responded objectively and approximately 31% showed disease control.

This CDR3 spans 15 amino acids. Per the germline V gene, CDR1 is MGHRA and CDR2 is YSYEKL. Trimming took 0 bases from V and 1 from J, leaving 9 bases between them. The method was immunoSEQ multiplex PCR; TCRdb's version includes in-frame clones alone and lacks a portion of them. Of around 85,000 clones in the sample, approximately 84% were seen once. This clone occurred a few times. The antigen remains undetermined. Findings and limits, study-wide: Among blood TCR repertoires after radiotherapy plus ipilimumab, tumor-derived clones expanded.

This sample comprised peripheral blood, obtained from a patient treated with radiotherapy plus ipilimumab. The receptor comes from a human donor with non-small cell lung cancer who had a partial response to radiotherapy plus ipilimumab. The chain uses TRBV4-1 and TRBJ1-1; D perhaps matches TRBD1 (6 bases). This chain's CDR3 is CASSQELGGNTEAFF. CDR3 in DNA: TGCGCCAGCAGCCAAGAGCTAGGGGGGAACACTGAAGCTTTCTTT.